The 12 T cell receptor beta chains below were found in one sample sequenced in a study of T cells in Graves' hyperthyroidism and ophthalmopathy. RNA transcripts were the template for amplifying TCR beta CDR3 regions. The primer set for the first-round RT-PCR of the TCR CDR3 was HTBI. TCRdb reanalysed the multiplex PCR reads using MiXCR and keeps one entry per CDR3 protein. The table shows fewer than 450,000 distinct CDR3 sequences, with over 12% occurring only once. The sequenced sample was blood. Receptors were obtained from a man aged 50 to 59 with Graves' ophthalmopathy.

This clonotype was counted at least ten times. This chain joins TRBV20-1 and TRBJ2-5; D ambiguous. V dropped 4 bases and J dropped 6 bases, with 15 bases sitting between them. This CDR3 region has 13 residues. The V gene's germline CDR1 is DFQATT and CDR2 SNEGSKA (reference sequence). The CDR3: CSAKGREVKTQYF. The CDR3 coding sequence is TGCAGTGCTAAAGGCCGTGAAGTAAAGACCCAGTACTTC.

This clonotype appeared a few times. The V and J genes are TRBV6-1 and TRBJ2-7; D might be TRBD1 (5 bases). V lost 2 bases, J lost 2 bases, and 13 bases lay in between. Germline V lookup: CDR1 MNHNS, CDR2 SASEGT. This CDR3 comprises 15 residues. The CDR3 loop reads CASSELTVSTYEQYF. Here the CDR3 DNA reads TGTGCCAGCAGTGAATTGACAGTCTCGACCTACGAGCAGTACTTC.

The gene calls are TRBV9 and TRBJ1-2; D is unresolved. The CDR3 is made up of 14 amino acids. The V and J ends lost 2 bases and 7 bases respectively, with 15 bases between them. Germline-derived CDR1 and CDR2 are SGDLS and YYNGEE. The CDR3: CASSVDLSGVGYTF. The DNA for the CDR3 is TGTGCCAGCAGCGTGGACCTCTCCGGGGTTGGCTACACCTTC.

The sample holds one count of this clonotype. The V call is TRBV20-1, the J call TRBJ2-1, with 8 bases that match TRBD2. The CDR3 is 14 amino acids. Germline assignment: CDR1 DFQATT and CDR2 SNEGSKA (reference sequence). After removal of 6 bases from V and 10 bases from J, the junction contained 14 bases not matched to a gene. In DNA form, the CDR3 reads TGCAGTGCCCCCCCTGGCGGGAGGAATTACGAGCAGTTCTTC. Translating it yields CSAPPGGRNYEQFF.

This clonotype was counted many times. The chain combines TRBV9 with TRBJ2-5; 12 bases map to TRBD2. This CDR3 comprises 15 residues. From germline, CDR1 is SGDLS and CDR2 YYNGEE. V lost 3 bases, J lost 2 bases, and 2 bases stayed unmatched. CDR3 bases: TGTGCCAGCAGCGGGACTAGCGGGACTCAAGAGACCCAGTACTTC. It codes for CASSGTSGTQETQYF. The complete variable domain, with remaining parts taken from reference TRBV9 and TRBJ2-5, reads DSGVTQTPKHLITATGQRVTLRCSPRSGDLSVYWYQQSLDQGLQFLIQYYNGEERAKGNILERFSAQQFPDLHSELNLSSLELGDSALYFCASSGTSGTQETQYFGPGTRLLVL.

This clonotype occurred a few times. The chain couples TRBV25-1 to TRBJ1-1; 7 nucleotides agree with TRBD1. The V and J ends lost 3 bases and 9 bases, in that order; junction bases with no gene match: 4. The CDR3 sequence is 12 residues long. Germline CDR1 is MGHDK and CDR2 is SYGVNS. The CDR3 DNA reads as TGTGCCAGCAGTGACACAGGGGCCCAAGCTTTCTTT. Its protein product is CASSDTGAQAFF.

As to this clonotype: Given a much more abundant clone one base away, this may be a read error. The chain's CDR3 is CASSLTTGYQYF. CDR3 in DNA: TGTGCCAGCAGCCTTACGACAGGTTACCAGTACTTC. The J gene is TRBJ2-5, the V gene TRBV11-2, with D possibly matching TRBD1 (6 bases). Trimming pared 5 bases from V and 10 bases from J, leaving 14 bases between. This CDR3 has 12 residues. The germline CDR1 and CDR2 sequences are SGHAT and FQNNGV. Combining the CDR3 with reference TRBV11-2 and TRBJ2-5 gives the whole variable domain EAGVAQSPRYKIIEKRQSVAFWCNPISGHATLYWYQQILGQGPKLLIQFQNNGVVDDSQLPKDRFSAERLKGVDSTLKIQPAKLEDSAVYLCASSLTTGYQYFGPGTRLLVL.

About this clonotype itself: A much larger clone lies one base from this, so it may be a read error. This is likely a read error, given that the CDR3 carries no conserved phenylalanine or tryptophan at its end. The J gene is TRBJ2-7, the V gene TRBV20-1; 10 bases are shared with TRBD2. CDR1 is DFQATT and CDR2 is SNEGSKA in the germline V gene (reference sequence). The CDR3 is 15 residues long. Germline trimming cut 3 bases from V and 1 base from J; bases unmatched to any gene: 6. CDR3 nucleotide sequence: TGCAGTGCTAGGGGGCTAGCGGGAGTTTCCTACGAGCAGTACCTC. It specifies CSARGLAGVSYEQYL.

This clonotype was detected ten times or more. V is TRBV7-9 and J is TRBJ2-3, with no clear D. This CDR3 is built from 15 residues. CDR1 SEHNR and CDR2 FQNEAQ come from the germline V gene (reference sequence). V was clipped by 3 bases and J by 0 bases, with 10 bases between them. Here the CDR3 DNA reads TGTGCCAGCAGCTTGCTATCCCGTAGCACAGATACGCAGTATTTT. Its translation: CASSLLSRSTDTQYF.

The V gene is TRBV6-1, the J gene TRBJ2-3, with 8 bases matching TRBD2. This CDR3 region has 14 residues. CDR1 and CDR2 from the germline V gene are MNHNS and SASEGT. J was trimmed by 4 bases and V by 5 bases; bases with no gene match: 5. The CDR3 nucleotides are TGTGCCAGCAGTTTTCTAGCGGGTGCAGATACGCAGTATTTT. It specifies CASSFLAGADTQYF.

This clonotype was seen a handful of times. The chain recombines TRBV4-2 with TRBJ1-4, with 9 bases lining up with TRBD1. J gave up 6 bases and V 7 bases, and 6 bases lay outside the gene matches. Germline V gene lookup returns CDR1 LGHNA and CDR2 YNFKEQ. The CDR3 consists of 14 residues. CDR3 sequence reads: CASNTGGRDEKLFF. CDR3 bases: TGTGCCAGCAACACAGGGGGCCGGGATGAAAAACTGTTTTTT.

This clonotype was found many times. The chain joins TRBV11-2 to TRBJ2-1; D could derive from TRBD1 or TRBD2 (5 bases each). Germline lookup yields CDR1 SGHAT and CDR2 FQNNGV. This CDR3 region has 16 residues. Trimming shortened V by 3 bases and J by 3 bases, and 15 bases separated the two germline ends. CDR3 bases: TGTGCCAGCAGCTTCGTCGAGGGGTCAGTCTACAATGAGCAGTTCTTC. It yields the protein CASSFVEGSVYNEQFF.